A single TCR beta chain is shown here with its context. Primers for the PCR totalled 60 Vbeta and 13 Jbeta. TCRdb's table, derived via immunoSEQ multiplex PCR, lists solely in-frame clones and lacks some. The table has 150,000 to 200,000 clones, around 80% seen once. This sample was taken from a study of cytomegalovirus exposure and HLA in healthy donors. The donors, nominally healthy at sampling, likely had unrecorded immune exposures. This clonotype was obtained from a woman between 25 and 40 years old in good health and CMV-seropositive. The sequenced material came from PBMCs.

The CDR3 here is CASSFPRGSGRAEETQYF. CDR3 in DNA: TGTGCCAGCAGCTTTCCAAGGGGTAGCGGGAGGGCCGAGGAGACCCAGTACTTC. The V gene is TRBV7-9, the J gene TRBJ2-5, with 11 positions matching TRBD2. The CDR3 sequence is 18 residues long. CDR1 SEHNR and CDR2 FQNEAQ come from the germline V gene (reference sequence). The V segment lost 3 bases and the J segment 5 bases; nucleotides outside the gene matches: 14.